This TCR beta chain was retrieved from a study of shared clonotypes between healthy human individuals. As for the study in general: Donor ages ranged 18 to 49 years: two women, a few men. Per donor, CD8 memory used one plate, CD8 naive used two, CD4 memory used three and CD4 naive used three.

Approximately 30,000 T cell genomes (about 0.2 ug DNA) went into each sorted-subset replicate. Libraries were prepared by immunoSEQ multiplex PCR; TCRdb keeps only in-frame clonotypes and omits some of them. Of around 1.9 million clones in the sample, just over 90% were seen once. Terminally differentiated effector memory CD45RA+ cells were excluded by CCR7 positive selection of CD45RO-negative cells. The clonotype comes from a man between 18 and 29 years old in good health. Some clones in this sample may be carry-over from other donors' samples. Sequenced: naive CD8+ T cells from PBMCs.

In DNA form, the CDR3 reads TGTGCCAGTAGTATAGATACGCTCTCTCGGCAGGCATTGAACACTGAAGCTTTCTTT. It yields the protein CASSIDTLSRQALNTEAFF. The chain links TRBV19 to TRBJ1-1; D not resolved. The CDR3 covers 19 residues. Germline V gene sequence: CDR1 LNHDA, CDR2 SQIVND (reference sequence). V lost 0 bases, J lost 0 bases, and 20 bases lay in between.